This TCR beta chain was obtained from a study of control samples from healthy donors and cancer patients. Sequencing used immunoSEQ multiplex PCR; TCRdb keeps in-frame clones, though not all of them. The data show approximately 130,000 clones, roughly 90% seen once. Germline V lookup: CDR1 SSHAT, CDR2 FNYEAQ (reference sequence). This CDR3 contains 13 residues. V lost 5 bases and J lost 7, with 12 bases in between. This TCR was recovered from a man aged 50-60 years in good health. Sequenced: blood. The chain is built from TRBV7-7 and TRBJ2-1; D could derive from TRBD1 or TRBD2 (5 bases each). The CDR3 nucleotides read TGTGCCAGCAGCCACGGGACCTTAAATGAGCAGTTCTTC. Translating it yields CASSHGTLNEQFF. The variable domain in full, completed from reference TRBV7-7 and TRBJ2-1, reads GAGVSQSPRYKVTKRGQDVTLRCDPISSHATLYWYQQALGQGPEFLTYFNYEAQPDKSGLPSDRFSAERPEGSISTLTIQRTEQRDSAMYRCASSHGTLNEQFFGPGTRLTVL.